Listed below are T cell receptor beta chains from one sample, sequenced in a study of T cells after yellow fever vaccination. Using its own MiXCR run on the 5' RACE reads, TCRdb lists one record per CDR3 protein. The profile shows about 340,000 distinct CDR3 sequences, under 5% of them singletons. Specimen: PBMCs, collected 5 days after the yellow fever booster vaccination. The receptor source for this set is a man in his late teens or twenties who received the YFV17D yellow fever vaccine. Both conserved end residues are part of each CDR3. D genes are given only for firm matches. Expanded clones are given a class, and other clones once, few, many or no size at all.

cdr3_length j_call clone_size v_call d_call cdr3_aa cdr3_nt
14 TRBJ2-3 - TRBV29-1 - CSVEKSGATDTQYF TGCAGCGTTGAAAAATCAGGGGCCACAGATACGCAGTATTTT
14 TRBJ2-2 - TRBV9 - CASSVDGRAGELFF TGTGCCAGCAGCGTAGATGGGAGAGCAGGGGAGCTGTTTTTT
18 TRBJ2-3 few TRBV5-1 TRBD2 CASSQGLAGGQSTDTQYF TGCGCCAGCAGCCAAGGACTAGCGGGGGGCCAAAGCACAGATACGCAGTATTTT
14 TRBJ1-1 few TRBV5-1 - CASSFGGSETEAFF TGCGCCAGCAGCTTTGGAGGGTCGGAGACTGAAGCTTTCTTT
16 TRBJ1-3 few TRBV12-3/TRBV12-4 - CASKRWGAAAGNTIYF TGTGCCAGCAAACGATGGGGCGCGGCGGCTGGAAACACCATATATTTT
16 TRBJ2-5 few TRBV6-5 TRBD1 CASSYSMTGKGETQYF TGTGCCAGCAGTTACTCGATGACAGGGAAGGGGGAGACCCAGTACTTC
20 TRBJ2-1 many TRBV28 - CASRPDRGRQAGGRSNEQFF TGTGCCAGCAGACCCGACAGGGGGCGTCAAGCGGGGGGGCGTTCCAATGAGCAGTTCTTC
12 TRBJ1-2 many TRBV7-9 - CASSPAEGGYTF TGTGCCAGCAGCCCCGCGGAGGGCGGCTACACCTTC
15 TRBJ1-4 - TRBV7-9 TRBD1 CASSWDRDLNEKLFF TGTGCCAGCAGCTGGGACAGGGACTTGAATGAAAAACTGTTTTTT
13 TRBJ1-1 - TRBV3-1 - CASSQGSQGGAFF TGTGCCAGCAGCCAAGGATCGCAGGGTGGGGCTTTCTTT
16 TRBJ2-7 - TRBV3-1 - CASSHRAAGKSYEQYF TGTGCCAGCAGCCATAGGGCGGCAGGGAAGTCCTACGAGCAGTACTTC
16 TRBJ2-6 - TRBV5-1 - CASSPEGRSGANVLTF TGCGCCAGCAGCCCTGAAGGGAGGAGTGGAGCCAACGTCCTGACTTTC
15 TRBJ2-5 few TRBV7-2 TRBD2 CASSLAPSGGKTQYF TGTGCCAGCAGCTTAGCCCCTAGCGGGGGCAAGACCCAGTACTTC
14 TRBJ2-1 - TRBV29-1 - CSVPGREDYNEQFF TGCAGCGTCCCGGGAAGGGAAGATTACAATGAGCAGTTCTTC
15 TRBJ2-1 many TRBV7-9 TRBD2 CASSFTSGGANEQFF TGTGCCAGCAGCTTTACTAGCGGGGGGGCCAATGAGCAGTTCTTC
14 TRBJ1-2 few TRBV7-9 TRBD1 CVGDRTGDSYGYTF TGTGTCGGCGACCGGACAGGGGACAGCTATGGCTACACCTTC
13 TRBJ2-2 many TRBV11-1 - CASSAWGGGELFF TGTGCCAGCAGCGCTTGGGGCGGCGGGGAGCTGTTTTTT
15 TRBJ1-4 many TRBV7-6 - CASSLFAATNEKLFF TGTGCCAGCAGCTTATTTGCTGCAACTAATGAAAAACTGTTTTTT
13 TRBJ1-2 - TRBV5-6 - CASSLDVDYGYTF TGTGCCAGCAGCTTGGATGTTGACTATGGCTACACCTTC
13 TRBJ2-1 few TRBV12-5 - CASGLETSSEQFF TGTGCTAGTGGTTTGGAAACTAGTAGTGAGCAGTTCTTC
19 TRBJ2-3 many TRBV4-1 - CASSLTKARSPYQADTQYF TGCGCCAGCAGCCTCACCAAGGCCAGGTCGCCTTATCAAGCAGATACGCAGTATTTT
11 TRBJ2-5 - TRBV29-1 TRBD2 CSAGLEETQYF TGCAGCGCCGGACTAGAAGAGACCCAGTACTTC
12 TRBJ1-1 many TRBV30 TRBD1 CASGQPNTEAFF TGTGCCTCGGGACAGCCTAACACTGAAGCTTTCTTT
15 TRBJ2-3 - TRBV6-5 TRBD2 CASGSGGANTDTQYF TGTGCCAGCGGAAGCGGGGGGGCCAATACAGATACGCAGTATTTT